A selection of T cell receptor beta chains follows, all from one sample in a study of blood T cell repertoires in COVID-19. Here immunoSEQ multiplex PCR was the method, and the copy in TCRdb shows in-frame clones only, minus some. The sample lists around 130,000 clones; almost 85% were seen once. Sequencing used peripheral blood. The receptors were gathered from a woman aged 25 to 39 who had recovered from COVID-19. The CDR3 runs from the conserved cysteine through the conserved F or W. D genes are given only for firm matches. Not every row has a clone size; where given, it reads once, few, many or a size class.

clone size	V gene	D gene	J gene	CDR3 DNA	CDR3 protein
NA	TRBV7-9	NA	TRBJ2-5	TGTGCCAGCAGCCAGGTTGAGACCCAGTACTTC	CASSQVETQYF
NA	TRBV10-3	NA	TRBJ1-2	TGTGCCATCAGTGAGACAGGGCGAGGCTACACCTTC	CAISETGRGYTF
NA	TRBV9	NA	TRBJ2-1	TGTGCCAGCAGCGTAAGGGGAGGGGGAGATGAGCAGTTCTTC	CASSVRGGGDEQFF
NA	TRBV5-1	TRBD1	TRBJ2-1	TGCGCCAGCAGCAGGGACAGGGCTGATGAGCAGTTCTTC	CASSRDRADEQFF
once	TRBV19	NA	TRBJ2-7	TGTGCCAGTAGTATAGAAGCCTGGGAGGACGAGCAGTACTTC	CASSIEAWEDEQYF
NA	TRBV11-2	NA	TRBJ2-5	TGTGCCAGCAGCTTAGGGAGTGGGCAGGGGGAGACCCAGTACTTC	CASSLGSGQGETQYF
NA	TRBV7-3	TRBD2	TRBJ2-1	TGTGCCAGCAGCCGGACTAGCGGGAGGATCAATGAGCAGTTCTTC	CASSRTSGRINEQFF
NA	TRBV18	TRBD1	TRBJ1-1	TGTGCCAGCTCACCGGGACAGGGGGCAATGGGCACTGAAGCTTTCTTT	CASSPGQGAMGTEAFF
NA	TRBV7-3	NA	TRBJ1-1	TGTGCCAGCAGCATACGGGGGAACACTGAAGCTTTCTTT	CASSIRGNTEAFF
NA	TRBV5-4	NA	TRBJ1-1	TGTGCCAGCAGCTTGGGCGCGAACACTGAAGCTTTCTTT	CASSLGANTEAFF
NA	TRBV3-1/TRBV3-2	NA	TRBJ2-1	TGTGCCAGCAGCGACGAGAGGTCGAAATACAATGAGCAGTTCTTC	CASSDERSKYNEQFF
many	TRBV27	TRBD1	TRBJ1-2	TGTGCCAGCAGTTTGGGGACAGGGGCTGGCTACACCTTC	CASSLGTGAGYTF
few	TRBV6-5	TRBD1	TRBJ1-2	TGTGCCAGCAGTACCCGGGACAGGGGGCTGTATGGCTACACCTTC	CASSTRDRGLYGYTF
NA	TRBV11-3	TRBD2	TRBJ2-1	TGTGCCAGCAGCTCACGACTAGCGGCAGCGGCCTACAATGAGCAGTTCTTC	CASSSRLAAAAYNEQFF
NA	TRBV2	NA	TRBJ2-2	TGTGCCAGCAGTAGAGAGCGCGGTGACACCGGGGAGCTGTTTTTT	CASSRERGDTGELFF
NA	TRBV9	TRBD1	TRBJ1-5	TGTGCCAGCAGCGTTACAGGGGGCACCCAGCCCCAGCATTTT	CASSVTGGTQPQHF
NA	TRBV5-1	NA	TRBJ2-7	TGCGCCAGCACCCCGGGCGGCGGGACCTCCTACGAGCAGTACTTC	CASTPGGGTSYEQYF
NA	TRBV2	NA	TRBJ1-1	TGTGCCAGCAGTGACGGGGTCGCTGAAGCTTTCTTT	CASSDGVAEAFF
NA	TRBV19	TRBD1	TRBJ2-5	TGTGCCAGTAGTATAGCAGGGGGAGAGACCCAGTACTTC	CASSIAGGETQYF
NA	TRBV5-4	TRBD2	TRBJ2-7	TGTGCCAGCAGCCTACACTCCCTGACCGCGGAGCGGGAGAACTACGAGCAGTACTTC	CASSLHSLTAERENYEQYF
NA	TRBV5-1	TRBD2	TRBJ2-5	TGCGCCAGCAGCTTTGGGGCGGGGGGCCGCCAAGAGACCCAGTACTTC	CASSFGAGGRQETQYF
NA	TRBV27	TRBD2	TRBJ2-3	TGTGCCAGCAGTCGCGGGACTAGCGGGGGGGCCTTGGATACGCAGTATTTT	CASSRGTSGGALDTQYF
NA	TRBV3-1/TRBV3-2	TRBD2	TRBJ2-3	TGTGCCAGCAGCACGACCCGGGGGGGCATGGATACGCAGTATTTT	CASSTTRGGMDTQYF
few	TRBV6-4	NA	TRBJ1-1	TGTGCCAGCAGTAGGTCGGGAAACACTGAAGCTTTCTTT	CASSRSGNTEAFF
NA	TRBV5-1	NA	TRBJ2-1	TGCGCCAGCAAGGAGGAGCGGTACTACAATGAGCAGTTCTTC	CASKEERYYNEQFF
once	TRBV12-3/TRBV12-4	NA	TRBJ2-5	TGTGCCAGCAGTTTCAGGGGAAAGACCCAGTACTTC	CASSFRGKTQYF
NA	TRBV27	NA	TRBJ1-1	TGTGCCAGCAGTTCAGGGGTATTCACTGAAGCTTTCTTT	CASSSGVFTEAFF
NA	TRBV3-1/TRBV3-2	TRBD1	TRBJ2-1	TGTGCCAGCAGCCCCCAGGGGGCTAGCAGGGTAGGGAATGAGCAGTTCTTC	CASSPQGASRVGNEQFF
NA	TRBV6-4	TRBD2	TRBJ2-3	TGTGCCAGCAGTGACGGCGGGGGGGAAGCAGATACGCAGTATTTT	CASSDGGGEADTQYF
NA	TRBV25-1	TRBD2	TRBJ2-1	TGTGCCAGCAGTGAATCCCAACTAGCGGGAGGGCACAATGAGCAGTTCTTC	CASSESQLAGGHNEQFF
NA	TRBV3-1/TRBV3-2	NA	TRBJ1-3	TGTGCCAGCAGCCAAGATCTGATAACAGGATCTGGAAACACCATATATTTT	CASSQDLITGSGNTIYF
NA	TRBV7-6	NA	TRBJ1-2	TGTGCCAGCAGCTTAGCGGGAGGGGTAGTAAACTATGGCTACACCTTC	CASSLAGGVVNYGYTF
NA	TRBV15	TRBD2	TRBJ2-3	TGTGCCACCAGCAGCCCGGGACTAGCGGGGGGATTAGATACGCAGTATTTT	CATSSPGLAGGLDTQYF
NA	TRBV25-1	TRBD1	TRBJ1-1	TGTGCCAGCAGTGATATTGGACAGGGGGTTTCTGAAGCTTTCTTT	CASSDIGQGVSEAFF
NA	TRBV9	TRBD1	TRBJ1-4	TGTGCCAGCAGAGCCGGGACAGGAAATGAAAAACTGTTTTTT	CASRAGTGNEKLFF
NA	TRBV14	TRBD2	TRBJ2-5	TGTGCCAGCAGCCAACCACGGACTAGCGGTCAAGAGACCCAGTACTTC	CASSQPRTSGQETQYF
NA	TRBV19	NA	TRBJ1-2	TGTGCCAGTAGTATACCAGGCCTTGCTGGCTACACCTTC	CASSIPGLAGYTF
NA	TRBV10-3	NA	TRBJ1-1	TGTGCCATCAGCTCCTCCCCGGGGGATCAGAACACTGAAGCTTTCTTT	CAISSSPGDQNTEAFF
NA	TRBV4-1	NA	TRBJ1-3	TGCGCCAGCAGCCAAGAGAATGGCCACTCTGGAAACACCATATATTTT	CASSQENGHSGNTIYF
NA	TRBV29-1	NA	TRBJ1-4	TGCAGCGTTGGGGAGGGCGGGAGGAATGAAAAACTGTTTTTT	CSVGEGGRNEKLFF
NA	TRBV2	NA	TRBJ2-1	TGTGCCAGCCATTCCAGGGCCCAATTTACCAATGAGCAGTTCTTC	CASHSRAQFTNEQFF
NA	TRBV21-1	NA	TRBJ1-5	TGTGCCAGCAGCTCCTGGACAGGGGGCCCCAATCAGCCCCAGCATTTT	CASSSWTGGPNQPQHF
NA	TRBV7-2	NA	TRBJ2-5	TGTGCCAGCAGCTTACTGACTAGGAGCGAGACCCAGTACTTC	CASSLLTRSETQYF
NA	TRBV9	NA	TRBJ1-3	TGTGCCAGCAGCCCGTTTGGACAGCCTGGAAACACCATATATTTT	CASSPFGQPGNTIYF
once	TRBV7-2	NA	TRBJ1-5	TGTGCCAGCAGCTTTCAAGGGGGGGCAGCCTTGACCCAGCATTTT	CASSFQGGAALTQHF
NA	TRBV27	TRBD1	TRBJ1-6	TGTGCCAGCAGCCGAGACAGGGGAAGAGGAAGCTCCTATAATTCACCCCTCCACTTT	CASSRDRGRGSSYNSPLHF
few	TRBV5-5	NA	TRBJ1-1	TGTGCCAGCAGCTTGAGTCCGGTGAACACTGAAGCTTTCTTT	CASSLSPVNTEAFF
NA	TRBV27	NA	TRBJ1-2	TGTGCCAGCAGTTTATTATTCAGGGGAGCTAACTATGGCTACACCTTC	CASSLLFRGANYGYTF
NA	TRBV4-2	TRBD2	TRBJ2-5	TGTGCCAGCAGCCAAGGGATAGCGGGGCAAGAGACCCAGTACTTC	CASSQGIAGQETQYF
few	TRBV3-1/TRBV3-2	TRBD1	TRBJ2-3	TGTGCCAGCAGGGACACAGGGGGCACAGATACGCAGTATTTT	CASRDTGGTDTQYF
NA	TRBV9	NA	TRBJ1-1	TGTGCCAGCAGCGTAGGGGTCGGCGGCACTGAAGCTTTCTTT	CASSVGVGGTEAFF
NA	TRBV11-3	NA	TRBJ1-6	TGTGCCAGCAGCTTAGACGGCAGCGATAATTCACCCCTCCACTTT	CASSLDGSDNSPLHF
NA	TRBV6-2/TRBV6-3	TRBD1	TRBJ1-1	TGTGCCAGCAGTGTACAGGGGGCAATATACGAATCGAGCACTGAAGCTTTCTTT	CASSVQGAIYESSTEAFF